A single sample is the source of the 19 T cell receptor beta chains below, sequenced in a study of blood T cell repertoires in COVID-19. Only in-frame clones appear in the TCRdb table, and some are missing; sequencing was by immunoSEQ multiplex PCR. This sample carries about 50,000 clones, around 85% of them seen once, and the ten largest clones take over 20%. Source material: peripheral blood. These receptors all stem from a woman older than 75 with COVID-19, enrolled during active disease.

The chain couples TRBV6-5 to TRBJ1-5; 9 nucleotides align to TRBD1. The CDR3 spans 16 residues. Germline trimming cut 4 bases from V and 6 bases from J; bases unmatched to any gene: 10. CDR1 MNHEY and CDR2 SVGAGI come from the germline V gene. The CDR3, as DNA: TGTGCCAGCAGTTCTACGACGGGACAGGGCTTTCAGCCCCAGCATTTT. Residues: CASSSTTGQGFQPQHF.

This chain joins TRBV10-1 and TRBJ2-6; 8 positions agree with TRBD1. There are 17 residues in the CDR3. V dropped 6 bases and J dropped 0; count of bases not matched to a gene: 7. CDR1 WNHNN and CDR2 SYGVQD come from the germline V gene (reference sequence). The CDR3 protein is CASRDRDRCSGANVLTF. The CDR3 DNA sequence: TGCGCCAGCAGAGATCGGGACAGGTGCTCTGGGGCCAACGTCCTGACTTTC.

This rearrangement joins TRBV6-6 to TRBJ2-3; 7 bases agree with TRBD1. The V and J ends lost 6 bases and 4 bases, in that order; junction bases with no gene match: 10. From germline, CDR1 is MNHNY and CDR2 SVGAGI (reference sequence). This CDR3 is built from 15 residues. CDR3 coding DNA: TGTGCCAGCAGCTCGACAGGGATGACCCCAGATACGCAGTATTTT. Translated, it gives CASSSTGMTPDTQYF.

This rearrangement joins TRBV6-1 to TRBJ2-6; D might be TRBD2 (5 bases). In germline, CDR1 is MNHNS, CDR2 SASEGT. This CDR3 contains 16 residues. V was clipped by 2 bases and J by 0 bases, with 8 bases between them. For the CDR3, the DNA is TGTGCCAGCAGTGAATACGGGGTCTCTGGGGCCAACGTCCTGACTTTC. Its protein product is CASSEYGVSGANVLTF.

This CDR3 is CSVRTGGREQFF. The CDR3 coding sequence is TGCAGCGTTCGGACAGGGGGAAGGGAGCAGTTCTTC. V and J are TRBV29-1 and TRBJ2-1, with 10 bases identical to TRBD1. CDR3 length equals 12 residues. V dropped 5 bases and J dropped 10; count of bases not matched to a gene: 5. Germline CDR1 is SQVTM and CDR2 is ANQGSEA.

The CDR3 loop is CASSFSGTSSYEQYF. CDR3 bases: TGTGCCAGCAGTTTCAGCGGGACCAGCTCCTACGAGCAGTACTTC. V and J are TRBV27 and TRBJ2-7, with TRBD2 matching over 7 bases. The ends lost 3 bases at V and 0 bases at J; junction bases unmatched: 5. Germline CDR1 reads MNHEY; CDR2 reads SMNVEV (reference sequence). The CDR3 spans 15 residues.

V and J are TRBV19 and TRBJ2-7; 10 positions match TRBD2. The trim removed 3 bases at V and 6 bases at J, leaving 8 bases unmatched. Germline-derived CDR1 and CDR2 are LNHDA and SQIVND (reference sequence). This CDR3 has 15 amino acids. CDR3 loop: CASSIGPSGSSEQYF. The CDR3 DNA sequence: TGTGCCAGTAGTATCGGGCCTAGCGGGAGTTCCGAGCAGTACTTC. The variable domain in full, with the rest retrieved from reference TRBV19 and TRBJ2-7, is DGGITQSPKYLFRKEGQNVTLSCEQNLNHDAMYWYRQDPGQGLRLIYYSQIVNDFQKGDIAEGYSVSREKKESFPLTVTSAQKNPTAFYLCASSIGPSGSSEQYFGPGTRLTVT.

The gene calls are TRBV29-1 and TRBJ1-2, with D possibly TRBD1 on 6 matching bases. The germline gives CDR1 SQVTM, CDR2 ANQGSEA. The ends were cut back, 4 bases at V and 4 bases at J, with 13 bases in the middle. The CDR3 runs to 13 residues. CDR3 bases: TGCAGCGTTGTCGGCAGGGGCGGCTATGGCTACACCTTC. Protein sequence: CSVVGRGGYGYTF.

The gene calls are TRBV24-1 and TRBJ2-5; 7 nucleotides line up with TRBD1. Unmatched junction bases numbered 17, after V lost 4 bases and J lost 1 base. The length of the CDR3 is 19 residues. Germline CDR1 and CDR2: KGHDR and SFDVKD. CDR3 sequence reads: CATSESGSGRGFSQETQYF. CDR3 nucleotides: TGTGCCACCAGTGAGTCCGGATCCGGCAGGGGGTTTTCCCAAGAGACCCAGTACTTC.

V usage is TRBV6-2 or TRBV6-3 and J usage is TRBJ2-1; D is possibly TRBD1 (6 bases). The V end was cut by 5 bases, the J end by 6 bases, with 14 bases between. The germline CDR1 and CDR2 sequences are MNHEY and SVGEGT. The CDR3 is 14 amino acids. The chain's CDR3 is CASSRRDKLNEQFF. In nucleotides, the CDR3 is TGTGCCAGCAGTCGCCGGGACAAGCTCAATGAGCAGTTCTTC.

The J gene is TRBJ1-1, the V gene TRBV19; no definite D call. CDR3 size: 14 residues. With 1 base removed from V and 0 bases from J, the gap between germline ends came to 6 bases. Germline V gives CDR1 LNHDA, CDR2 SQIVND (reference sequence). In DNA, the CDR3 is TGTGCCAGTAGTATAGGCGCCCTGAACACTGAAGCTTTCTTT. This encodes CASSIGALNTEAFF. The whole variable domain, remainder taken from reference TRBV19 and TRBJ1-1, is DGGITQSPKYLFRKEGQNVTLSCEQNLNHDAMYWYRQDPGQGLRLIYYSQIVNDFQKGDIAEGYSVSREKKESFPLTVTSAQKNPTAFYLCASSIGALNTEAFFGQGTRLTVV.

The rearrangement joins TRBV5-8 to TRBJ1-6; TRBD1 aligns across 10 bases. CDR1 SGHTS and CDR2 YDEGEE come from the germline V gene. V lost 6 bases, J lost 9 bases, and 9 bases stayed unmatched. The CDR3 is 15 amino acids. For the CDR3, the DNA is TGTGCCAGCACCAAATACGGGACAGGGGCTTCACCCCTCCACTTT. Amino acid sequence: CASTKYGTGASPLHF.

This rearrangement joins TRBV18 to TRBJ1-5; D may be TRBD1 (6 bases). Trimming took off 4 bases at V and 7 bases at J, with 14 bases between the two ends. The CDR3 loop spans 14 amino acids. Germline assignment: CDR1 KGHSH and CDR2 LQKENI. The CDR3 region has the DNA TGTGCCAGCTCACGGGGCAGGGGCCAACAGCCCCAGCATTTT. The encoded protein is CASSRGRGQQPQHF.

This sequence joins TRBV30 and TRBJ2-3, with 8 bases fitting TRBD2. This CDR3 comprises 17 residues. Trimming cost V 2 bases and J 4 bases; bases outside gene matches: 14. Looked up from germline, CDR1 is GTSNPN and CDR2 is SVGIG (reference sequence). The CDR3 DNA reads TGTGCCTGGAGTCGGTCTGTGCGGGAGGTGATGGCAGATACGCAGTATTTT. It specifies CAWSRSVREVMADTQYF.

V gene TRBV11-2 combines with J gene TRBJ2-2; D may be TRBD1 (6 bases). This CDR3 has 13 residues. CDR1 is SGHAT, CDR2 FQNNGV, per germline. Trimming cost V 5 bases and J 8 bases, with 12 bases left between them. CDR3 residues: CASSKGVRGELFF. The CDR3 DNA follows: TGTGCCAGCAGCAAGGGGGTTCGGGGGGAGCTGTTTTTT.

V gene TRBV3-1 (or the pseudogene TRBV3-2) combines with J gene TRBJ2-6, with D maybe TRBD2 (5 bases). Germline V gene sequence: CDR1 LGHDT, CDR2 YNNKEL (reference sequence). The CDR3 covers 14 residues. Trimming shortened V by 5 bases and J by 3 bases, and 8 bases separated the two germline ends. CDR3 bases: TGTGCCAGCAGCGCGGGTGGTGGGGCCAACGTCCTGACTTTC. It is translated as CASSAGGGANVLTF.

The rearrangement joins TRBV5-1 to TRBJ1-6, with D perhaps TRBD1 (5 bases). The CDR3 covers 16 residues. Germline V gene data show CDR1 as SGHRS and CDR2 as YFSETQ. The V and J ends lost 0 bases and 6 bases respectively, with 13 bases between them. The CDR3: CASSLAQGTANSPLHF. As DNA, the CDR3 is TGCGCCAGCAGCTTGGCCCAGGGAACGGCTAATTCACCCCTCCACTTT.

CDR3: CASSVGGGNTGELFF. In DNA, the CDR3 is TGTGCCAGCAGTGTGGGCGGGGGGAACACCGGGGAGCTGTTTTTT. J is TRBJ2-2 and V is TRBV25-1; TRBD2 agrees at 7 bases. The CDR3 is 15 amino acids. J was trimmed by 1 base and V by 4 bases; bases with no gene match: 3. From germline, CDR1 is MGHDK and CDR2 SYGVNS. The variable domain in full, completed from reference TRBV25-1 and TRBJ2-2, reads EADIYQTPRYLVIGTGKKITLECSQTMGHDKMYWYQQDPGMELHLIHYSYGVNSTEKGDLSSESTVSRIRTEHFPLTLESARPSHTSQYLCASSVGGGNTGELFFGEGSRLTVL.

The chain carries TRBV7-8 and TRBJ2-1; D is perhaps TRBD1 (5 bases). The V and J ends lost 7 bases and 4 bases respectively, with 20 bases between them. Germline V lookup: CDR1 SGHVS, CDR2 FQNEAQ. CDR3 length: 16 residues. CDR3 DNA: TGTGCCAGCACCTCTGGGTGGGGCATGACATACAATGAGCAGTTCTTC. Its translation is CASTSGWGMTYNEQFF.